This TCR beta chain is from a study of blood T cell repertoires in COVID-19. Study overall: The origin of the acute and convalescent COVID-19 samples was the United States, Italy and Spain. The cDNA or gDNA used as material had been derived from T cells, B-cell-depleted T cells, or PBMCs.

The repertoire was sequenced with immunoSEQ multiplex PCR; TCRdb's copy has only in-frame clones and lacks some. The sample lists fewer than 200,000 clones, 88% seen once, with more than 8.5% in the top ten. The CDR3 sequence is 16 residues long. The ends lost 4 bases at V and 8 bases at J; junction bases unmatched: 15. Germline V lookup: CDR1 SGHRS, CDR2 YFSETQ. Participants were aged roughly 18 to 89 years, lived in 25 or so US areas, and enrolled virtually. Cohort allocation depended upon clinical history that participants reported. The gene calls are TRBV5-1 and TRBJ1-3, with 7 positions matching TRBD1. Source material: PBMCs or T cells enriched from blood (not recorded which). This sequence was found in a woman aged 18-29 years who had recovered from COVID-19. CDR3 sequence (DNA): TGCGCCAGCAGCAGGACGAATACAGGGGAAGGGGACACCATATATTTT. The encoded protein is CASSRTNTGEGDTIYF. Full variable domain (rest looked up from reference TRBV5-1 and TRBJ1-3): KAGVTQTPRYLIKTRGQQVTLSCSPISGHRSVSWYQQTPGQGLQFLFEYFSETQRNKGNFPGRFSGRQFSNSRSEMNVSTLELGDSALYLCASSRTNTGEGDTIYFGEGSWLTVV.